These 5 T cell receptor beta chains came from one sample sequenced in a study of T cells in Graves' hyperthyroidism and ophthalmopathy. Amplification yielded TCR beta CDR3 regions, with RNA transcripts as the source. RT-PCR in the first round (using the HTBI primer set) targeted the TCR CDR3. TCRdb independently ran MiXCR on the multiplex PCR reads; one entry per CDR3 protein. This sample carries some 200,000 distinct CDR3 sequences, about 15% of them seen once, and the ten largest clones take roughly 53%. Sequences were obtained from blood. These TCRs come from a man aged 50-59 years with Graves' hyperthyroidism.

Worth noting for this clonotype: Compared with germline, one end of the junction differs, possibly owing to a read error. The rearrangement uses TRBV4-1 and TRBJ1-5; no reliable D call. This CDR3 region has 13 residues. Per the germline V gene, CDR1 is MGHRA and CDR2 is YSYEKL. The CDR3 nucleotides are TGCGCCAGCAGCAAAGATAGCAATCAGCCCCAGCATTTT. Amino acids: CASSKDSNQPQHF.

This clonotype was detected ten times or more. The rearrangement links TRBV2 to TRBJ2-1, with unresolved D. V lost 4 bases, J lost 0 bases, and 7 bases lay in between. CDR1 SNHLY and CDR2 FYNNEI come from the germline V gene. The CDR3 totals 14 residues. CDR3 in amino acids: CASSVLASYNEQFF. The CDR3 DNA reads TGTGCCAGCAGTGTCCTCGCCTCCTACAATGAGCAGTTCTTC.

In its sample, this clonotype was seen a few times. The J gene is TRBJ2-7, the V gene TRBV28, with TRBD2 matching 10 bases. V lost 6 bases and J lost 4; bases outside the gene matches: 9. Germline V gene data show CDR1 as MDHEN and CDR2 as SYDVKM. The CDR3 contains 15 residues. CDR3 loop: CASRTASGSLYEQYF. The CDR3 coding sequence is TGTGCCAGCAGAACGGCTAGCGGGAGTTTGTACGAGCAGTACTTC.

The V gene is TRBV12-3 or TRBV12-4, the J gene TRBJ2-1; D perhaps matches TRBD1 (6 bases). The CDR3 has 14 residues. V lost 3 bases and J 6 bases, leaving 12 bases between the germline ends. The CDR3 reads CASSFLQGANEQFF. The CDR3 DNA is TGTGCCAGCAGTTTTCTACAGGGAGCCAATGAGCAGTTCTTC.

This clonotype was detected a few times. The chain combines TRBV15 with TRBJ1-4, with D possibly being TRBD1 (5 bases). Per the germline V gene, CDR1 is LNHNV and CDR2 is YYDKDF (reference sequence). The CDR3 runs to 13 residues. Trimming left V 6 bases short and J 5 bases short, with 10 bases between. CDR3 sequence: CATSQGLNEKLFF. In DNA form, the CDR3 reads TGTGCCACCAGTCAGGGATTAAATGAAAAACTGTTTTTT.